A selection of T cell receptor beta chains follows, all from one sample in a study of CD8+ T cells in alopecia areata. The table came from immunoSEQ multiplex PCR; TCRdb's copy has only in-frame clones and leaves some out. The repertoire holds 150,000 or so clones, with about 60% as singletons. Specimen: CD4+ T cells sorted from blood, collected at week 0. The receptors derive from a human donor with alopecia areata. The CDR3 runs from the conserved cysteine through the conserved F or W. D genes are given only for firm matches. Only part of the rows carry a size: once, few, many, or a class if the clone is expanded.

V	size	J	D	length	CDR3	DNA
TRBV30	-	TRBJ2-7	TRBD1	16	CAWTETGGWSSYEQYF	TGTGCCTGGACTGAAACAGGGGGATGGAGCTCCTACGAGCAGTACTTC
TRBV7-2	few	TRBJ2-5	TRBD2	14	CACQSGGPQETQYF	TGTGCCTGTCAAAGCGGGGGGCCACAAGAGACCCAGTACTTC
TRBV15	-	TRBJ2-3	-	13	CATSRPSTDTQYF	TGTGCCACCAGCAGACCTAGCACAGATACGCAGTATTTT
TRBV2	-	TRBJ1-2	TRBD1	14	CASSGGQGAYGYTF	TGTGCCAGCAGTGGAGGGCAGGGGGCATATGGCTACACCTTC
TRBV29-1	few	TRBJ1-1	TRBD1	16	CSTSEGAWRSDTEAFF	TGCAGCACCTCTGAGGGGGCTTGGAGGTCGGACACTGAAGCTTTCTTT
TRBV5-1	-	TRBJ2-7	-	13	CASSQGEAYEQYF	TGCGCCAGCAGCCAGGGAGAGGCCTACGAGCAGTACTTC
TRBV25-1	few	TRBJ2-7	TRBD1	11	CASSAGGEQYF	TGTGCCAGCAGTGCAGGGGGCGAGCAGTACTTC
TRBV10-3	-	TRBJ2-3	-	11	CAISESDTQYF	TGTGCCATCAGTGAGTCGGATACGCAGTATTTT
TRBV29-1	once	TRBJ2-1	TRBD2	15	CSVRQLAGGKHEQFF	TGCAGCGTGAGACAACTAGCGGGGGGGAAACATGAGCAGTTCTTC
TRBV5-1	-	TRBJ1-2	-	15	CASSATGGDYYGYTF	TGCGCCAGCAGCGCAACAGGTGGGGACTACTATGGCTACACCTTC
TRBV7-2	-	TRBJ2-5	-	17	CASSLASLGGAQETQYF	TGTGCCAGCAGCTTAGCCTCTCTCGGCGGGGCCCAAGAGACCCAGTACTTC
TRBV7-2	few	TRBJ2-7	TRBD1	14	CASSHGQGYYEQYF	TGTGCCAGCAGCCACGGACAGGGATACTACGAGCAGTACTTC
TRBV6-5	-	TRBJ2-6	-	14	CASSQGSGANVLTF	TGTGCCAGCAGCCAGGGTTCTGGGGCCAACGTCCTGACTTTC
TRBV6-1	-	TRBJ1-2	-	10	CASSEDGYTF	TGTGCCAGCAGTGAAGATGGCTACACCTTC
TRBV7-2	-	TRBJ1-6	TRBD1	15	CASSLVGTGFSPLHF	TGTGCCAGCAGCTTAGTCGGGACAGGGTTTTCACCCCTCCACTTT
TRBV6-1	-	TRBJ1-2	-	14	CASSETGTIYGYTF	TGTGCCAGCAGTGAAACCGGGACAATCTATGGCTACACCTTC
TRBV29-1	-	TRBJ1-1	-	13	CSGSGHLNTEAFF	TGCAGCGGTAGTGGACACCTGAACACTGAAGCTTTCTTT
TRBV6-1	few	TRBJ2-5	TRBD2	11	CASSGEGPQYF	TGTGCCAGCAGTGGGGAGGGGCCCCAGTACTTC
TRBV4-3	-	TRBJ2-2	-	15	CASSQEFRETGELFF	TGCGCCAGCAGCCAAGAATTCAGGGAAACCGGGGAGCTGTTTTTT
TRBV5-5	-	TRBJ1-6	TRBD1	14	CASSLGQGNSPLHF	TGTGCCAGCAGCCTTGGACAGGGGAATTCACCCCTCCACTTT
TRBV29-1	few	TRBJ2-7	TRBD1	15	CSVPGTGGESFKQYF	TGCAGCGTCCCCGGGACAGGGGGCGAGAGTTTTAAGCAGTACTTC
TRBV6-5	few	TRBJ2-3	TRBD2	15	CASSYSLAGVDTQYF	TGTGCCAGCAGTTACTCTTTGGCGGGGGTGGATACGCAGTATTTT
TRBV5-1	-	TRBJ2-1	-	16	CASSLDPGSKGNEQFF	TGCGCCAGCAGCTTGGACCCGGGGAGCAAAGGGAATGAGCAGTTCTTC
TRBV5-1	-	TRBJ2-7	-	15	CASSQGPAQTYEQYF	TGCGCCAGCAGCCAAGGGCCGGCCCAGACCTACGAGCAGTACTTC
TRBV30	-	TRBJ2-1	-	12	CAWSRNSNEQFF	TGTGCCTGGAGTCGCAACTCTAATGAGCAGTTCTTC
TRBV4-3	-	TRBJ2-3	TRBD1	17	CASSQDGTGAALDTQYF	TGCGCCAGCAGCCAAGATGGGACAGGGGCCGCGCTAGATACGCAGTATTTT
TRBV6-5	once	TRBJ1-6	-	15	CASSYSNAGNSPLHF	TGTGCCAGCAGTTACTCGAACGCGGGGAATTCACCCCTCCACTTT
TRBV5-6	-	TRBJ2-3	TRBD1	14	CASSPGQGIDTQYF	TGTGCCAGCAGCCCGGGACAGGGTATAGATACGCAGTATTTT
TRBV29-1	-	TRBJ2-2	TRBD1	12	CGGQEDTGELFF	TGCGGAGGACAGGAGGACACCGGGGAGCTGTTTTTT
TRBV15	-	TRBJ2-5	-	10	CAARGETQYF	TGTGCCGCCAGAGGGGAGACCCAGTACTTC
TRBV6-6	-	TRBJ1-2	TRBD1	14	CASRPTGQSGGYTF	TGTGCCAGCAGGCCGACGGGACAGAGCGGAGGCTACACCTTC
TRBV7-8	many	TRBJ2-2	TRBD2	16	CASSELAGVNTGELFF	TGTGCCAGCAGCGAGTTAGCGGGGGTGAACACCGGGGAGCTGTTTTTT
TRBV6-1	few	TRBJ1-2	-	12	CASSLRAYGYTF	TGTGCCAGCAGTCTCCGGGCCTATGGCTACACCTTC
TRBV29-1	-	TRBJ2-5	TRBD1	13	CSARTGGTETQYF	TGCAGCGCCCGAACAGGGGGCACAGAGACCCAGTACTTC
TRBV5-1	-	TRBJ2-7	TRBD1	16	CASSPGTGTVFHEQYF	TGCGCCAGCAGCCCGGGAACCGGGACAGTCTTCCACGAGCAGTACTTC
TRBV2	-	TRBJ1-1	-	14	CASSERGMNTEAFF	TGTGCCAGCAGTGAAAGGGGTATGAACACTGAAGCTTTCTTT
TRBV5-4	few	TRBJ2-7	-	12	CASSLANLEQYF	TGTGCCAGCAGCTTGGCCAATCTCGAGCAGTACTTC
TRBV30	few	TRBJ2-3	-	13	CAWSVRAPDTQYF	TGTGCCTGGAGTGTACGGGCCCCAGATACGCAGTATTTT
TRBV2	-	TRBJ2-1	-	11	CASIVINEQFF	TGTGCCAGCATTGTCATCAATGAGCAGTTCTTC
TRBV29-1	-	TRBJ2-3	-	12	CSVVLLGDTQYF	TGCAGCGTTGTCCTGCTGGGAGATACGCAGTATTTT
TRBV30	few	TRBJ1-2	TRBD1	16	CAWSPRVGQGNYGYTF	TGTGCCTGGAGTCCGAGGGTGGGACAGGGGAACTATGGCTACACCTTC
TRBV14	-	TRBJ2-3	-	16	CASSPFPGGTTDTQYF	TGTGCCAGCAGCCCCTTCCCGGGGGGCACCACAGATACGCAGTATTTT
TRBV6-5	-	TRBJ1-3	-	11	CASSGTGTWYF	TGTGCCAGCAGTGGAACCGGGACATGGTATTTT